The clone carrying this T cell receptor (beta chain) was seen many times. Its antigen remains unidentified. This entry belongs to a study of T cells in Graves' hyperthyroidism and ophthalmopathy. At the level of the study: At initial diagnosis, before any treatment had begun, peripheral blood was obtained. Study observations and caveats: With a median lead of approximately 6.4 months before onset, the model predicted ophthalmopathy. A 13 V-J model separated ophthalmopathy from stable hyperthyroidism.

Amplification yielded TCR beta CDR3 regions, with RNA transcripts as the source. HTBI primers were used for first-round RT-PCR of the TCR CDR3. TCRdb used MiXCR to reprocess the multiplex PCR reads, holding one entry per CDR3 protein. The sample carries hundreds of thousands of distinct CDR3 sequences, about a sixth recorded once. CDR1 and CDR2 (germline): SGHAT, FQNNGV. This CDR3 spans 13 amino acids. Trimming left V 2 bases short and J 8 bases short, with 10 bases between. The TCR sequence derives from a young woman with Graves' hyperthyroidism. The chain couples TRBV11-2 to TRBJ2-1; no clear D. The sample consisted of blood. The CDR3 loop reads CASSLLGFDEQFF. DNA for the CDR3: TGTGCCAGCAGCTTACTTGGGTTCGATGAGCAGTTCTTC. The variable domain in full, completed from reference TRBV11-2 and TRBJ2-1, reads EAGVAQSPRYKIIEKRQSVAFWCNPISGHATLYWYQQILGQGPKLLIQFQNNGVVDDSQLPKDRFSAERLKGVDSTLKIQPAKLEDSAVYLCASSLLGFDEQFFGPGTRLTVL.